This T cell receptor beta chain was sequenced during a study of blood T cell repertoires in COVID-19. Study details: Nucleic acid was either cDNA or gDNA, and it came from T cells, B-cell-depleted T cells, or PBMCs.

Participants had their cohort set by participant-reported clinical history. Generated by immunoSEQ multiplex PCR, the TCRdb table keeps only in-frame clones and is missing some. Here the sample spans under 350,000 clones, approximately 86% being singletons. The CDR3 consists of 15 residues. Germline lookup yields CDR1 SNHLY and CDR2 FYNNEI. V lost 3 bases, J lost 2 bases, and 3 bases stayed unmatched. The origin of this receptor is a woman aged 40 to 50 with acute COVID-19. The sample was PBMCs or T cells enriched from blood (not recorded which). V usage is TRBV2 and J usage is TRBJ2-5; 10 bases fit TRBD1. CDR3 protein: CASSDGGQGQETQYF. The CDR3 DNA reads TGTGCCAGCAGTGACGGGGGACAGGGGCAAGAGACCCAGTACTTC.